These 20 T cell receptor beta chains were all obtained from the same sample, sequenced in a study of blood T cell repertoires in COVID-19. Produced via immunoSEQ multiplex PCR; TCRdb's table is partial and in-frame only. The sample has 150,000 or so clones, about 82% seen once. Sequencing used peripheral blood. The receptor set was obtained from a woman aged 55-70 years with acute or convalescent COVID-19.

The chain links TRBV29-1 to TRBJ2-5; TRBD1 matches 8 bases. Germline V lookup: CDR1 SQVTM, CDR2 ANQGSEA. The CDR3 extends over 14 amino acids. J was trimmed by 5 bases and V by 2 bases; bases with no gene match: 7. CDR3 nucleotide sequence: TGCAGCGTTGAAACCCGGACAGGGCGCGAGACCCAGTACTTC. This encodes CSVETRTGRETQYF.

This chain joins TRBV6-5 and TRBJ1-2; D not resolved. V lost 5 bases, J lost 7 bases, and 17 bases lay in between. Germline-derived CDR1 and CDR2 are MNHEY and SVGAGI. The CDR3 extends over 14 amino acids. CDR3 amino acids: CASSKTRGLRGYTF. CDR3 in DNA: TGTGCCAGCAGTAAAACTCGGGGTCTGCGTGGCTACACCTTC.

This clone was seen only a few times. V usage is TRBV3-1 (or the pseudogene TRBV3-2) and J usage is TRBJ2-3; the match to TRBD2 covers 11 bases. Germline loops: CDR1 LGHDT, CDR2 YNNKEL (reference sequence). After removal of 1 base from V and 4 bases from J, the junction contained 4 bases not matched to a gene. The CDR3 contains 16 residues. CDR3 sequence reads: CASSQVAGGVSDTQYF. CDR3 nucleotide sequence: TGTGCCAGCAGCCAAGTAGCGGGGGGGGTCTCAGATACGCAGTATTTT.

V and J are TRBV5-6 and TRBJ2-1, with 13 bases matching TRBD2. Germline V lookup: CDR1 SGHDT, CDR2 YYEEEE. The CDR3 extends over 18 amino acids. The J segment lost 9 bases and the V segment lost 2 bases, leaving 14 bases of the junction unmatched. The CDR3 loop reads CASSLTRLAGGSLREQFF. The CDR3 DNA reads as TGTGCCAGCAGCTTAACCCGACTAGCGGGGGGATCATTGCGTGAGCAGTTCTTC. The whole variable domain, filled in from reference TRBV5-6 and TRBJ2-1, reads DAGVTQSPTHLIKTRGQQVTLRCSPKSGHDTVSWYQQALGQGPQFIFQYYEEEERQRGNFPDRFSGHQFPNYSSELNVNALLLGDSALYLCASSLTRLAGGSLREQFFGPGTRLTVL.

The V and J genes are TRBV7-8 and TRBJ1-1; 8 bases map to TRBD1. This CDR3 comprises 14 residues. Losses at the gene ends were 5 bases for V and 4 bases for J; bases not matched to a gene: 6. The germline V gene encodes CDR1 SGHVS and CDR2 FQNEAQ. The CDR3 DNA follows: TGTGCCAGCAGCGCCGGACAGGGCGCCACTGAAGCTTTCTTT. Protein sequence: CASSAGQGATEAFF.

The CDR3 loop is CASSEGGSYYEQYF. The CDR3 bases are TGCGCCAGCAGCGAAGGGGGCTCCTACTACGAGCAGTACTTC. The chain joins TRBV5-1 to TRBJ2-7, with TRBD1 matching 7 bases. Germline CDR1 and CDR2: SGHRS and YFSETQ. This CDR3 has 14 amino acids. V lost 4 bases, J lost 3 bases, and 7 bases stayed unmatched.

CDR3 nucleotide sequence: TGTGCCACCGGGTTACGGGGGGGGGAAACTGAAGCTTTCTTT. The encoded protein is CATGLRGGETEAFF. The gene calls are TRBV10-3 and TRBJ1-1; possible D gene TRBD1, 5 bases. Germline V gene data show CDR1 as ENHRY and CDR2 as SYGVKD. Trimming left V 10 bases short and J 5 bases short, with 20 bases between. The CDR3 has 14 amino acids.

CDR3 DNA sequence: TGTGCCAGTAGATCCTACAGGACCGACGGTACAGATACGCAGTATTTT. This gives the protein CASRSYRTDGTDTQYF. The chain is built from TRBV19 and TRBJ2-3, with D perhaps matching TRBD1 (5 bases). V was cut by 6 bases and J by 3 bases, with 19 bases left in between. The germline V gene has CDR1 LNHDA and CDR2 SQIVND (reference sequence). This CDR3 comprises 16 residues.

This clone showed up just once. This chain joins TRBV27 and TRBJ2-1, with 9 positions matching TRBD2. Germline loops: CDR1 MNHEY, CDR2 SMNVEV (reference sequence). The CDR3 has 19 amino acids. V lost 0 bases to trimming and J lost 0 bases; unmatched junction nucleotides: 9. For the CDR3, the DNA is TGTGCCAGCAGTTTATCGATTAGCGGGGGACTGAGCTCCTACAATGAGCAGTTCTTC. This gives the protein CASSLSISGGLSSYNEQFF.

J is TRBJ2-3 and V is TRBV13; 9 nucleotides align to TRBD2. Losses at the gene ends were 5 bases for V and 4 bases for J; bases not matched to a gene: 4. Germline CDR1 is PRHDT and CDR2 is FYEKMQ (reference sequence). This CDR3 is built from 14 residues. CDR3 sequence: CASSHSGGPDTQYF. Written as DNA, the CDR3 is TGTGCCAGCAGCCATAGCGGGGGACCAGATACGCAGTATTTT.

The CDR3 here is CASSQERLRVGTEAFF. The CDR3 region has the DNA TGTGCCAGCAGCCAAGAGAGACTCCGGGTTGGTACTGAAGCTTTCTTT. This chain uses TRBV14 with TRBJ1-1; D gene unclear. The CDR3 extends over 16 amino acids. Germline CDR1 and CDR2: SGHDN and FVKESK. Trimming took 0 bases from V and 5 from J, leaving 16 bases between them. The variable domain in full, with the rest retrieved from reference TRBV14 and TRBJ1-1, is EAGVTQFPSHSVIEKGQTVTLRCDPISGHDNLYWYRRVMGKEIKFLLHFVKESKQDESGMPNNRFLAERTGGTYSTLKVQPAELEDSGVYFCASSQERLRVGTEAFFGQGTRLTVV.

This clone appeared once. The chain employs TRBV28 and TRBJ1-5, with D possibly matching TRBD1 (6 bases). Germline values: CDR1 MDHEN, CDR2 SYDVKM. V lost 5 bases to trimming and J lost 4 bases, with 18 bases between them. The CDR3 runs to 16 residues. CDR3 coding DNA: TGTGCCAGCAGTCCATTTTTAGGGGGGGCTAATCAGCCCCAGCATTTT. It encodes CASSPFLGGANQPQHF.

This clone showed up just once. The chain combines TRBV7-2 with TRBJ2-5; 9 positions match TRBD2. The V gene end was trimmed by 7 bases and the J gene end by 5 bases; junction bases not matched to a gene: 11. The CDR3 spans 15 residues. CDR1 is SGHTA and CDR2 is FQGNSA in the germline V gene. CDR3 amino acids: CASNLSGGSGETQYF. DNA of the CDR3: TGTGCCAGCAACCTTAGCGGGGGCTCAGGGGAGACCCAGTACTTC.

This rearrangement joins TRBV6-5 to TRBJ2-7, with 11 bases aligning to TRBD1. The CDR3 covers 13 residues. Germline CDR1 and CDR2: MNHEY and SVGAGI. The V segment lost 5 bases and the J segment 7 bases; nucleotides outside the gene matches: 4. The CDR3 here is CASSRTGGWEQYF. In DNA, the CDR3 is TGTGCCAGCAGTAGGACAGGGGGCTGGGAGCAGTACTTC.

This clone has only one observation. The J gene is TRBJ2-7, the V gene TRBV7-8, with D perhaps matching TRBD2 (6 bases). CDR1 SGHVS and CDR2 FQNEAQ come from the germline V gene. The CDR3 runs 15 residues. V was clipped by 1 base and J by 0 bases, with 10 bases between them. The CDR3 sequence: CASSLEAGPSYEQYF. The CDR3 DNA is TGTGCCAGCAGCTTAGAAGCGGGCCCCTCCTACGAGCAGTACTTC.

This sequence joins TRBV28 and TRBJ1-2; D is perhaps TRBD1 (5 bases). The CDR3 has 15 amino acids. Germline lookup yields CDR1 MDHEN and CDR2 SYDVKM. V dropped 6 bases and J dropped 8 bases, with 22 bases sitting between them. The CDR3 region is CASSLRLGGSGGYTF. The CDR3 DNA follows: TGTGCCAGCAGCTTGCGCCTGGGGGGTTCTGGCGGCTACACCTTC.

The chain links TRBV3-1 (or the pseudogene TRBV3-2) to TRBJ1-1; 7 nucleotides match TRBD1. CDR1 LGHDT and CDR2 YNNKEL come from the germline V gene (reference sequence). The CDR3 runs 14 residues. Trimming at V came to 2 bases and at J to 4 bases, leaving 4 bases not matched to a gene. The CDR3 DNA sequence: TGTGCCAGCAGCCAACGACAGGGAGGCACTGAAGCTTTCTTT. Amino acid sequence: CASSQRQGGTEAFF.

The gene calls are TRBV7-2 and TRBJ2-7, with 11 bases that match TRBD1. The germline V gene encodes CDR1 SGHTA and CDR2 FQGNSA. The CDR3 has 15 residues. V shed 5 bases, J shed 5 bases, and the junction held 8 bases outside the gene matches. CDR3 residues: CASSPLWTGGDEQYF. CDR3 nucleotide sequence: TGTGCCAGCAGCCCCCTCTGGACAGGGGGCGACGAGCAGTACTTC.

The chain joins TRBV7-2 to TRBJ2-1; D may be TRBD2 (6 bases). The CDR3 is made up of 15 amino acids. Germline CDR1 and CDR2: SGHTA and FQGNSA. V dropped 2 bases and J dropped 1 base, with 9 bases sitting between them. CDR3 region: CASSLSGGSYNEQFF. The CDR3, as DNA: TGTGCCAGCAGCTTATCCGGGGGTTCCTACAATGAGCAGTTCTTC.

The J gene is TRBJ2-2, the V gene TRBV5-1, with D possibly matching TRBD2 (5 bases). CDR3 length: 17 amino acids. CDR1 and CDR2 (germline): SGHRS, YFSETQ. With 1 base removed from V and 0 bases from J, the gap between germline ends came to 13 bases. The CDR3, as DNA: TGCGCCAGCAGCTTGCAGTTCTGGGGAGCGAACACCGGGGAGCTGTTTTTT. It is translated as CASSLQFWGANTGELFF. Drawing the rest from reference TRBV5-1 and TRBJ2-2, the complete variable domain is KAGVTQTPRYLIKTRGQQVTLSCSPISGHRSVSWYQQTPGQGLQFLFEYFSETQRNKGNFPGRFSGRQFSNSRSEMNVSTLELGDSALYLCASSLQFWGANTGELFFGEGSRLTVL.